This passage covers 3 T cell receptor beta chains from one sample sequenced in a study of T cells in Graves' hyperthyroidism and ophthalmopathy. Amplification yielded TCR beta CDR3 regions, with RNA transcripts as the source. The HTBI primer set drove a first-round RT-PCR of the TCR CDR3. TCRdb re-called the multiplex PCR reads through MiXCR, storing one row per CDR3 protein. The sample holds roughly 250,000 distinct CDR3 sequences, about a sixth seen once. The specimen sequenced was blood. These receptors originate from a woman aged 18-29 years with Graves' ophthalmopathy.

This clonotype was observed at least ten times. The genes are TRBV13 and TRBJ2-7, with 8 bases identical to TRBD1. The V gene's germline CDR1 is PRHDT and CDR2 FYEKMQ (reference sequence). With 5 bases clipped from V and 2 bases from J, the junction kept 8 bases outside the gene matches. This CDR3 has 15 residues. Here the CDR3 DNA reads TGTGCCAGCAGCGCTTGGACAGGGAGTGCCTACGAGCAGTACTTC. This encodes CASSAWTGSAYEQYF.

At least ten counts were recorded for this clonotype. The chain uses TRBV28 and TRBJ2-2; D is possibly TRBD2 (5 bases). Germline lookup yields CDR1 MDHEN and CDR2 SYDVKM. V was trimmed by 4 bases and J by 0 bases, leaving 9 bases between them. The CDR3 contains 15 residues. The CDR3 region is CASSWTDANTGELFF. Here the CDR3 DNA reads TGTGCCAGCAGTTGGACTGATGCGAACACCGGGGAGCTGTTTTTT.

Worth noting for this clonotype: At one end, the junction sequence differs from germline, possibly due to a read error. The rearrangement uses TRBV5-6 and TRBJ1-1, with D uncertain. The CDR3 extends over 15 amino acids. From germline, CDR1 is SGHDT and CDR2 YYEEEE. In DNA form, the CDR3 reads TGTGCCAGCAGCTTGGCGGGCGTGATGAACACTGAAGCTCTCTTT. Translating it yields CASSLAGVMNTEALF.